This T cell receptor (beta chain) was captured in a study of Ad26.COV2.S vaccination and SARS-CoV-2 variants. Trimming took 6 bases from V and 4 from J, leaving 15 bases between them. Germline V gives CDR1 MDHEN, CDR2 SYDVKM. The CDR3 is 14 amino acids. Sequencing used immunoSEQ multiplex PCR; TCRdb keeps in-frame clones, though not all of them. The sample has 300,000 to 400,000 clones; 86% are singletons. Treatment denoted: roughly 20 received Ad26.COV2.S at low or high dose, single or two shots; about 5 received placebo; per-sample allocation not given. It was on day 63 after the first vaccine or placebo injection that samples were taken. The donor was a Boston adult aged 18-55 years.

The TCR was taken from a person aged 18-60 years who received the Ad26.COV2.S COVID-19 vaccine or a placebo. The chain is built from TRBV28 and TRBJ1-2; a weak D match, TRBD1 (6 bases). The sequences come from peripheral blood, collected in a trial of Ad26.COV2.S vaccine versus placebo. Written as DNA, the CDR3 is TGTGCCAGCAGCCCCGCCAGGGGCTTCTATGGCTACACCTTC. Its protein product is CASSPARGFYGYTF.